This TCR beta chain is drawn from a study of shared T cell receptors in the human thymus. CDR3 length equals 16 residues. After removal of 5 bases from V and 6 bases from J, the junction contained 14 bases not matched to a gene. The germline gives CDR1 SGHNT, CDR2 YYREEE (reference sequence). Assay: immunoSEQ multiplex PCR; the TCRdb copy retains only in-frame clones and omits some. This repertoire shows hundreds of thousands of clones, over 75% found once; its top ten account for roughly 0.0097%. Separately, the same data were catalogued under a study of human thymus T cells. According to that study: Thymic repertoires from unrelated individuals overlapped highly, related research reported.

The clonotype comes from a boy under two years old with a congenital heart defect. J is TRBJ2-7 and V is TRBV5-4, with TRBD2 identical over 10 bases. The specimen was thymocytes. The CDR3 bases are TGTGCCAGCAGTATTGGGGAGGCTAGCGGGAGTTCCGAGCAGTACTTC. Translating gives CASSIGEASGSSEQYF.